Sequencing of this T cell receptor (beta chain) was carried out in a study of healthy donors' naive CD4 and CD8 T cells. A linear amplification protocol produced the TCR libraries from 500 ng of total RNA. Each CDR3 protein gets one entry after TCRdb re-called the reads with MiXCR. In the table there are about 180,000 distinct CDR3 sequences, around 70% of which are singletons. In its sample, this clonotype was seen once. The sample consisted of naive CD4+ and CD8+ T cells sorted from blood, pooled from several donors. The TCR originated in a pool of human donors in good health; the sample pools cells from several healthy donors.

CDR3 protein: CASSFGTAETQYF. The CDR3 coding sequence is TGTGCCAGCAGCTTTGGGACAGCCGAGACCCAGTACTTC. The genes are TRBV5-6 and TRBJ2-5, with 7 bases identical to TRBD1. Germline CDR1 reads SGHDT; CDR2 reads YYEEEE. The trim removed 2 bases at V and 5 bases at J, leaving 3 bases unmatched. The CDR3 has 13 residues.